Following are 28 T cell receptor beta chains from one sample sequenced in a study of chronic HIV infection and antiretroviral therapy. TCRdb re-derived calls from the 5' RACE reads in MiXCR, one entry per CDR3 protein. The sample holds approximately 47,000 distinct CDR3 sequences, approximately 20% seen once. Material for sequencing was peripheral blood. These receptors came from an adult who had HIV and had not received antiretroviral therapy, or was an uninfected healthy control (not recorded which).

V gene TRBV29-1 combines with J gene TRBJ1-2, with D possibly TRBD1 on 6 matching bases. The V gene's germline CDR1 is SQVTM and CDR2 ANQGSEA. The CDR3 extends over 17 amino acids. V lost 6 bases to trimming and J lost 2 bases, with 25 bases between them. Here the CDR3 DNA reads TGCAGCGTCTCCTCTCCCAAAAACCGGGACACCAACTATGGCTACACCTTC. This gives the protein CSVSSPKNRDTNYGYTF.

This clonotype was counted many times. The rearrangement uses TRBV29-1 and TRBJ1-4; D not resolved. V shed 4 bases and J shed 4 bases, with 7 bases lying between them. Germline-derived CDR1 and CDR2 are SQVTM and ANQGSEA. The CDR3 length is 12 residues. CDR3 amino acids: CSVGHNNEKLFF. The CDR3 DNA reads TGCAGCGTTGGCCATAATAATGAAAAACTGTTTTTT.

The chain joins TRBV2 to TRBJ2-5; TRBD2 agrees at 13 bases. This CDR3 is built from 15 residues. Germline trimming cut 6 bases from V and 5 bases from J; bases unmatched to any gene: 6. Per germline, CDR1 SNHLY and CDR2 FYNNEI. CDR3 amino acids: CASRLAGGPAETQYF. The CDR3 region has the DNA TGTGCCAGCAGACTAGCGGGAGGGCCCGCGGAGACCCAGTACTTC.

This clonotype was seen a handful of times. The gene calls are TRBV28 and TRBJ1-6, with a weak D call TRBD1 (5 bases). V lost 5 bases, J lost 5 bases, and 13 bases lay in between. CDR1 MDHEN and CDR2 SYDVKM come from the germline V gene. The CDR3 spans 15 residues. The CDR3 DNA reads TGTGCCAGCAGTCCGATGGAGGGGAATAATTCACCCCTCCACTTT. It is translated as CASSPMEGNNSPLHF. The full variable domain, in which reference TRBV28 and TRBJ1-6 provide the parts outside the CDR3, is DVKVTQSSRYLVKRTGEKVFLECVQDMDHENMFWYRQDPGLGLRLIYFSYDVKMKEKGDIPEGYSVSREKKERFSLILESASTNQTSMYLCASSPMEGNNSPLHFGNGTRLTVT.

The chain is built from TRBV4-1 and TRBJ1-4; TRBD1 agrees at 8 bases. The CDR3 loop spans 14 amino acids. V was pared by 2 bases and J by 6 bases, with 2 bases of the junction left unmatched. Germline V gives CDR1 MGHRA, CDR2 YSYEKL. The CDR3 DNA sequence: TGCGCCAGCAGCCAATCGGACAGGGATGAAAAACTGTTTTTT. Amino acid sequence: CASSQSDRDEKLFF.

The chain links TRBV28 to TRBJ2-7; no firm D call. Between the trimmed V and J ends, which lost 4 bases and 3 bases, there was a span of 22 bases. The CDR3 totals 17 residues. Germline V gives CDR1 MDHEN, CDR2 SYDVKM. The CDR3 region has the DNA TGTGCCAGCAGTTCCTTACCAACCGGGCCGAGACACTACGAGCAGTACTTC. It is translated as CASSSLPTGPRHYEQYF.

This clonotype came up a few times. The chain joins TRBV20-1 to TRBJ2-3; no clear D. This CDR3 is built from 14 residues. Germline V gene lookup returns CDR1 DFQATT and CDR2 SNEGSKA (reference sequence). The V and J ends lost 3 bases and 5 bases respectively, with 15 bases between them. CDR3 bases: TGCAGTGCTAGCGGAAAGGAGATTTTAGATACGCAGTATTTT. Translated, it gives CSASGKEILDTQYF.

This chain joins TRBV28 and TRBJ1-4; D is undetermined. V lost 5 bases, J lost 5 bases, and 6 bases lay in between. The CDR3 contains 12 residues. Germline V CDR1 and CDR2: MDHEN, SYDVKM. The CDR3 coding sequence is TGTGCCAGCAGTCCCCTGAATGAAAAACTGTTTTTT. Protein sequence: CASSPLNEKLFF. The variable domain in full, with the rest retrieved from reference TRBV28 and TRBJ1-4, is DVKVTQSSRYLVKRTGEKVFLECVQDMDHENMFWYRQDPGLGLRLIYFSYDVKMKEKGDIPEGYSVSREKKERFSLILESASTNQTSMYLCASSPLNEKLFFGSGTQLSVL.

To note about this clonotype: One end of the junction does not line up with germline, which may come from a read error. The chain is built from TRBV6-1 and TRBJ2-1; TRBD2 agrees at 7 bases. The CDR3 is 15 amino acids. Germline V CDR1 and CDR2: MNHNS, SASEGT. The CDR3 sequence: CASREAGPSYNEQFF. The CDR3 nucleotides read TGTGCCAGCAGGGAAGCGGGGCCTTCCTACAATGAGCAGTTCTTC.

This clonotype has ten or more counts. The rearrangement joins TRBV20-1 to TRBJ2-3; 12 nucleotides line up with TRBD2. Germline V gives CDR1 DFQATT, CDR2 SNEGSKA (reference sequence). The CDR3 is made up of 18 amino acids. The trim removed 0 bases at V and 1 base at J, leaving 8 bases unmatched. DNA for the CDR3: TGCAGTGCTAGAGATCCTAGCGGGAGGGCCCATGGCACAGATACGCAGTATTTT. Amino acid sequence: CSARDPSGRAHGTDTQYF.

There are a few counts of this clonotype. The V gene is TRBV29-1, the J gene TRBJ1-3; D is undetermined. There are 12 residues in the CDR3. V lost 5 bases, J lost 0 bases, and 5 bases lay in between. CDR1 and CDR2 (germline): SQVTM, ANQGSEA. The CDR3 spells CSVRASGNTIYF. CDR3 coding DNA: TGCAGCGTTAGGGCCTCTGGAAACACCATATATTTT.

The V and J genes are TRBV2 and TRBJ1-1, with D unclear. The germline CDR1 and CDR2 sequences are SNHLY and FYNNEI. V was pared by 7 bases and J by 0 bases, with 18 bases between. This CDR3 contains 16 residues. The chain's CDR3 is CASTDLTMPMNTEAFF. CDR3 bases: TGTGCCAGCACGGACCTAACGATGCCCATGAACACTGAAGCTTTCTTT.

The chain joins TRBV29-1 to TRBJ2-5; tentatively, D is TRBD2 (6 bases). V was cut by 6 bases and J by 2 bases, with 13 bases left in between. The CDR3 has 13 residues. Germline CDR1 SQVTM, CDR2 ANQGSEA. The CDR3 DNA reads TGCAGCGTCGTACCCGGGAGACAAGAGACCCAGTACTTC. It codes for CSVVPGRQETQYF.

This clonotype was counted a few times. V and J are TRBV5-1 and TRBJ2-1; D unresolved. This CDR3 region has 17 residues. Trimming shortened V by 2 bases and J by 6 bases, and 21 bases separated the two germline ends. Germline CDR1 reads SGHRS; CDR2 reads YFSETQ. The CDR3 DNA reads as TGCGCCAGCAGCTTCTTAGGGATGGGAACGTTTGCCAATGAGCAGTTCTTC. This sequence encodes CASSFLGMGTFANEQFF.

This chain uses TRBV29-1 with TRBJ2-1, with a possible D match to TRBD2 (6 bases). Trimming removed 2 bases from V and 6 bases from J, with 14 bases in between. CDR1 and CDR2 (germline): SQVTM, ANQGSEA. The CDR3 sequence is 14 residues long. CDR3 in DNA: TGCAGCGTTGAATCAGGGACTGCCGGCAATGAGCAGTTCTTC. Translation gives CSVESGTAGNEQFF.

This clonotype was recorded a few times. CDR3 in DNA: TGTGCCAGCAGTGATGACAGATACTACACTGAAGCTTTCTTT. Its translation is CASSDDRYYTEAFF. V and J are TRBV2 and TRBJ1-1; TRBD1 might be the D (5 bases). The CDR3 runs 14 residues. Per the germline V gene, CDR1 is SNHLY and CDR2 is FYNNEI. With 3 bases removed from V and 3 bases from J, the gap between germline ends came to 11 bases. The full variable domain, completed using reference TRBV2 and TRBJ1-1, is EPEVTQTPSHQVTQMGQEVILRCVPISNHLYFYWYRQILGQKVEFLVSFYNNEISEKSEIFDDQFSVERPDGSNFTLKIRSTKLEDSAMYFCASSDDRYYTEAFFGQGTRLTVV.

Details on this clonotype: A read error may account for a junction end that differs from germline. The CDR3 here is CASSQDAGTGTGELFF. The CDR3 DNA reads TGCGCCAGCAGCCAGGATGCCGGGACAGGAACCGGGGAGCTATTTTTT. V and J are TRBV4-1 and TRBJ2-2; 8 bases align to TRBD1. This CDR3 is built from 16 residues. The V gene's germline CDR1 is MGHRA and CDR2 YSYEKL.

This sequence joins TRBV29-1 and TRBJ2-7, with a tentative D call TRBD2 (6 bases). Germline V lookup: CDR1 SQVTM, CDR2 ANQGSEA. This CDR3 has 11 amino acids. V lost 4 bases and J 7 bases, leaving 11 bases between the germline ends. CDR3 in DNA: TGCAGCGTTGGGTCGGGGGTGGAGCAGTACTTC. This codes for CSVGSGVEQYF.

This chain links TRBV10-2 with TRBJ2-3; 7 bases fit TRBD2. Germline-derived CDR1 and CDR2 are WSHSY and SAAADI. This CDR3 has 13 residues. V shed 8 bases, J shed 4 bases, and the junction held 6 bases outside the gene matches. CDR3 sequence: CASDGGSADTQYF. The DNA for the CDR3 is TGCGCCAGCGACGGCGGGAGTGCAGATACGCAGTATTTT.

The chain recombines TRBV29-1 with TRBJ1-2; D uncertain. Germline values: CDR1 SQVTM, CDR2 ANQGSEA. Trimming left V 6 bases short and J 7 bases short, with 18 bases between. The CDR3 spans 13 residues. The CDR3 loop is CSVVENSGGGYTF. CDR3 sequence (DNA): TGCAGCGTGGTAGAGAACAGCGGAGGTGGCTACACCTTC.

This clonotype was observed a handful of times. This sequence joins TRBV28 and TRBJ2-5; D gene ambiguous. The germline gives CDR1 MDHEN, CDR2 SYDVKM. V was clipped by 10 bases and J by 2 bases, with 17 bases between them. CDR3 length: 14 residues. CDR3 nucleotides: TGTGCCATAACGGACGGCCGTTCACAAGAGACCCAGTACTTC. It translates to CAITDGRSQETQYF.

This clonotype occurred a few times. Here the CDR3 DNA reads TGCGCCAGCAGCCAAGAAGACCAAACCTACGAGCAGTACTTC. It is translated as CASSQEDQTYEQYF. This rearrangement joins TRBV4-1 to TRBJ2-7; D is ambiguous. Germline CDR1 MGHRA, CDR2 YSYEKL. Between the trimmed V and J ends, which lost 0 bases and 2 bases, there was a span of 8 bases. This CDR3 spans 14 amino acids.

The V call is TRBV5-1, the J call TRBJ2-3; D is undetermined. Between the trimmed V and J ends, which lost 0 bases and 2 bases, there was a span of 10 bases. Germline CDR1 and CDR2: SGHRS and YFSETQ. CDR3 length: 15 amino acids. CDR3 in DNA: TGCGCCAGCAGCTTGGCGGCCCGAACCACAGATACGCAGTATTTT. It specifies CASSLAARTTDTQYF. Combining the CDR3 with reference TRBV5-1 and TRBJ2-3 gives the whole variable domain KAGVTQTPRYLIKTRGQQVTLSCSPISGHRSVSWYQQTPGQGLQFLFEYFSETQRNKGNFPGRFSGRQFSNSRSEMNVSTLELGDSALYLCASSLAARTTDTQYFGPGTRLTVL.

This clonotype was seen more than once but under ten times. The V gene is TRBV7-9, the J gene TRBJ1-4; 11 nucleotides match TRBD1. There are 15 residues in the CDR3. J lost 5 bases, V lost 5 bases, and 4 bases had no gene match. Germline values: CDR1 SEHNR, CDR2 FQNEAQ (reference sequence). CDR3 amino acids: CASSAGQGANEKLFF. The CDR3 nucleotides read TGTGCCAGCAGCGCCGGACAGGGGGCGAATGAAAAACTGTTTTTT.

This chain links TRBV6-2 or TRBV6-3 with TRBJ2-5, with no clear D. The CDR3 consists of 15 residues. V was shortened by 6 bases and J by 4 bases, with 18 bases between the two germline ends. In germline, CDR1 is MNHEY, CDR2 SVGEGT. The CDR3 nucleotides read TGTGCCAGCAGGAGGTTTTCTGGTCCAAGAGAGACCCAGTACTTC. Amino acid sequence: CASRRFSGPRETQYF.

The chain combines TRBV18 with TRBJ1-1; a weak D match, TRBD1 (6 bases). Germline CDR1 KGHSH, CDR2 LQKENI. The V end lost 6 bases, the J end lost 4 bases, and 18 bases lay between the germline ends. The CDR3 loop spans 15 amino acids. CDR3 amino acids: CASSPDSTRGTEAFF. In nucleotides, the CDR3 is TGTGCCAGCTCTCCCGACAGCACCAGGGGCACTGAAGCTTTCTTT.

The rearrangement links TRBV5-1 to TRBJ1-1, with 7 bases that match TRBD1. The CDR3 totals 13 residues. CDR1 SGHRS and CDR2 YFSETQ come from the germline V gene. Trimming removed 0 bases from V and 11 bases from J; junction bases left unmatched: 7. The CDR3 nucleotides read TGCGCCAGCAGCTTGGAAGGGGGCGCGAGGGCTTTCTTT. This codes for CASSLEGGARAFF.

The V and J genes are TRBV11-2 and TRBJ2-1, with 11 bases matching TRBD2. After removal of 0 bases from V and 4 bases from J, the junction contained 8 bases not matched to a gene. Germline values: CDR1 SGHAT, CDR2 FQNNGV. The CDR3 length is 18 residues. CDR3 DNA sequence: TGTGCCAGCAGCTTAGACCCTAGCGGGAGGCCAGAATACAATGAGCAGTTCTTC. Its protein is CASSLDPSGRPEYNEQFF.